This TCR beta chain was recorded in a study of blood T cell repertoires in COVID-19. Study-level information: The origin of the acute and convalescent COVID-19 samples was the United States, Italy and Spain. T cells, B-cell-depleted T cells, or PBMCs supplied cDNA or gDNA.

Authors' processing steps: Amplification with reference gene primers provided the estimates of nucleated cell counts. The repertoire was sequenced with immunoSEQ multiplex PCR; TCRdb's copy has only in-frame clones and lacks some. That table is the source of V, J and clone size, and D and trimming were worked out from the DNA. The repertoire has 100,000 or so clones, roughly 81% of them found once; the top ten carry about 9.9%. This clone was seen a single time. Input material: peripheral blood. This clonotype originated in a man in his forties with active or convalescent COVID-19.

CDR3 DNA: TGCGCCAGCAGCGACTGTGAAGGGGACACTGAAGCTTTCTTT. This codes for CASSDCEGDTEAFF. The chain links TRBV10-1 to TRBJ1-1; D is possibly TRBD1 (5 bases). V lost 6 bases and J lost 3, with 14 bases in between. The CDR3 consists of 14 residues. The germline gives CDR1 WNHNN, CDR2 SYGVQD (reference sequence).